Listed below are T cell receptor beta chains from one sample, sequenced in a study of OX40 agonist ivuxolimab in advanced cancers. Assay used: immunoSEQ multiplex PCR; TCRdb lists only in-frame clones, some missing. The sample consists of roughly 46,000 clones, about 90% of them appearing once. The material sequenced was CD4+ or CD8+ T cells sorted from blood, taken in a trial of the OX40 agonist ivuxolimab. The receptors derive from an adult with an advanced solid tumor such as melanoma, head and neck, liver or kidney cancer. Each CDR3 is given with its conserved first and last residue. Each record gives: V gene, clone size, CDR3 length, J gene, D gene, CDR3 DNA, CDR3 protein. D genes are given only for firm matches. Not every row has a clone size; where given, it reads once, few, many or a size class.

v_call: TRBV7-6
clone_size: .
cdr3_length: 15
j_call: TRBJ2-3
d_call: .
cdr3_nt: TGTGCCAGCAGCTTAGCCGGGACCACTGGGGGTACGCAGTATTTT
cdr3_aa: CASSLAGTTGGTQYF

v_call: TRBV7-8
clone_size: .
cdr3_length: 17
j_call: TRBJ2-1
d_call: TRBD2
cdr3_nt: TGTGCCAGCAGCACCTCACTAGCGGGAATACTACAGGATGAGCAGTTCTTC
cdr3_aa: CASSTSLAGILQDEQFF

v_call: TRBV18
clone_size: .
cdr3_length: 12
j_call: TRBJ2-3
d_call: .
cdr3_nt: TGTGCCAGCTCACCGACCACAGATACGCAGTATTTT
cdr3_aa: CASSPTTDTQYF

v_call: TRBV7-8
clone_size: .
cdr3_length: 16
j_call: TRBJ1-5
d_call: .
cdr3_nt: TGTGCCAGCAGCGTATACTGGGGAAATAGCAATCAGCCCCAGCATTTT
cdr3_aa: CASSVYWGNSNQPQHF

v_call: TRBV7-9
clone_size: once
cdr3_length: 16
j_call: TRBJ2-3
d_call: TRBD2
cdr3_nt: TGTGCCAGCAGCCGCTTAGCGGGGGGGGGCACAGATACGCAGTATTTT
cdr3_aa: CASSRLAGGGTDTQYF

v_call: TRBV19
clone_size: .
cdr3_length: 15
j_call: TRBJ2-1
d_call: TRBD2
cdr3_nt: TGTGCCAGTAGTATCGGGACTAGTCAATACAATGAGCAGTTCTTC
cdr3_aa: CASSIGTSQYNEQFF

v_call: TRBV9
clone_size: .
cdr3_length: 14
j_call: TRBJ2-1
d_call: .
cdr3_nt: TGTGCCAGCAGCCCCAGCGGTTCCTACAATGAGCAGTTCTTC
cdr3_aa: CASSPSGSYNEQFF

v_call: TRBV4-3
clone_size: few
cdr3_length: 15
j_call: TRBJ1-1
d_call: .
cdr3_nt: TGCGCCAGCAGCCAAGACCCCTCAGGGAGCACTGAAGCTTTCTTT
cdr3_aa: CASSQDPSGSTEAFF

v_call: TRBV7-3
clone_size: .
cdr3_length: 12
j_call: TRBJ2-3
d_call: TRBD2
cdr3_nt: TGTGCCAGCAGCCCCTCTAGCGGGACGCAGTATTTT
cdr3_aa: CASSPSSGTQYF

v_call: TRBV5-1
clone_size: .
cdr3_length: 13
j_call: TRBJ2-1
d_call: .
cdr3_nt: TGCGCCAGCAGGCAGGGCCTTTACAATGAGCAGTTCTTC
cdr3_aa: CASRQGLYNEQFF

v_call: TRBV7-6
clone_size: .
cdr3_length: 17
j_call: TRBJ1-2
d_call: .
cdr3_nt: TGTGCCAGCAGCTTAGGAGAGGAGGCTTCCTCGGGGCATGGCTACACCTTC
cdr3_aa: CASSLGEEASSGHGYTF

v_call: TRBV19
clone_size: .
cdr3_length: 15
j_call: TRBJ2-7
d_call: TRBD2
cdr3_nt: TGTGCCAGTAGTCCTAGCGGGAGTTTCGCCTACGAGCAGTACTTC
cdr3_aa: CASSPSGSFAYEQYF

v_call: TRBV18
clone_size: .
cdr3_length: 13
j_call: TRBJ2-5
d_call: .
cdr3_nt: TGTGCCAGCTCACCCCCAGGCCAAGAGACCCAGTACTTC
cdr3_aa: CASSPPGQETQYF

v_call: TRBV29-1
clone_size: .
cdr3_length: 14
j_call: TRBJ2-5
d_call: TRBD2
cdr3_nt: TGCAGCGTTACTAGCGGGGGAGCGAAAGAGACCCAGTACTTC
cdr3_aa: CSVTSGGAKETQYF

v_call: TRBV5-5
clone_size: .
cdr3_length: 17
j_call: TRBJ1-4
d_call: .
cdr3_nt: TGTGCCAGCAGCAGGCAGGGGAGTGCTGCAACTAATGAAAAACTGTTTTTT
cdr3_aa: CASSRQGSAATNEKLFF